The 16 T cell receptor beta chains below come from one sample, sequenced in a study of blood T cells in healthy people across ages. For the second PCR, which ran for 7 to 11 cycles, a sample-barcoded 5' primer and a J-beta primer mix were used. Via MiXCR, TCRdb re-called the 5' RACE reads, giving one row per CDR3 protein. The sample has more than 700,000 distinct CDR3 sequences; about 46% are singletons. Sequencing used blood. These receptors were obtained from a man older than 75 in good health.

As concerns this clonotype: This could be a read error, since a much larger clone is one nucleotide away. The V call is TRBV20-1, the J call TRBJ2-3; no clear D gene. V lost 5 bases, J lost 0 bases, and 12 bases lay in between. This CDR3 is 14 amino acids long. From germline, CDR1 is DFQATT and CDR2 SNEGSKA (reference sequence). CDR3 nucleotides: TGCAGTGCTCTCGGCAGCACTAGCACAGATACGCAGTATTTT. This gives the protein CSALGSTSTDTQYF.

The chain carries TRBV29-1 and TRBJ2-3; 11 nucleotides agree with TRBD2. Germline CDR1 reads SQVTM; CDR2 reads ANQGSEA. V shed 5 bases, J shed 3 bases, and the junction held 7 bases outside the gene matches. CDR3 size: 15 residues. In nucleotides, the CDR3 is TGCAGCGTTTCCCCGACTAGCGGGGAGACAGATACGCAGTATTTT. Translated: CSVSPTSGETDTQYF.

The chain employs TRBV29-1 and TRBJ2-1; 9 bases align to TRBD1. The CDR3 is made up of 13 amino acids. Trimming cost V 6 bases and J 7 bases; bases outside gene matches: 7. The germline gives CDR1 SQVTM, CDR2 ANQGSEA. CDR3 region: CSVAGQGMNEQFF. The CDR3 DNA reads TGCAGCGTCGCCGGACAGGGGATGAATGAGCAGTTCTTC.

In its sample, this clonotype was seen a few times. V usage is TRBV20-1 and J usage is TRBJ2-1; 8 positions match TRBD2. Germline CDR1 is DFQATT and CDR2 is SNEGSKA (reference sequence). Trimming at V came to 6 bases and at J to 5 bases, leaving 9 bases not matched to a gene. This CDR3 has 14 residues. As DNA, the CDR3 is TGCAGTGCCGCGGGGGGAGGGACCAACAATGAGCAGTTCTTC. It translates to CSAAGGGTNNEQFF.

The chain is built from TRBV6-5 and TRBJ1-2; possibly TRBD1 for D (5 bases). Germline V gives CDR1 MNHEY, CDR2 SVGAGI. V lost 3 bases to trimming and J lost 4 bases, with 12 bases between them. The CDR3 covers 14 residues. CDR3 bases: TGTGCCAGCAGTTATTCAGGGAATGGCTATGGCTACACCTTC. It specifies CASSYSGNGYGYTF.

The J gene is TRBJ2-3, the V gene TRBV7-2; a weak D match, TRBD2 (6 bases). Looked up from germline, CDR1 is SGHTA and CDR2 is FQGNSA. V shed 1 base and J shed 4 bases, with 15 bases lying between them. The CDR3 length is 16 residues. The CDR3: CASSLVAGWNSDTQYF. The CDR3 region has the DNA TGTGCCAGCAGCTTAGTCGCGGGGTGGAACTCAGATACGCAGTATTTT. The variable domain in full, completed from reference TRBV7-2 and TRBJ2-3, reads GAGVSQSPSNKVTEKGKDVELRCDPISGHTALYWYRQSLGQGLEFLIYFQGNSAPDKSGLPSDRFSAERTGGSVSTLTIQRTQQEDSAVYLCASSLVAGWNSDTQYFGPGTRLTVL.

This clonotype has just one count. The chain uses TRBV7-2 and TRBJ2-5; the match to TRBD2 covers 10 bases. V lost 2 bases, J lost 1 base, and 7 bases stayed unmatched. Germline V gives CDR1 SGHTA, CDR2 FQGNSA. The CDR3 is 17 residues long. CDR3 sequence (DNA): TGTGCCAGCAGCTTACGGAGCGGGAGGGTTCTCCAAGAGACCCAGTACTTC. This sequence encodes CASSLRSGRVLQETQYF.

This clonotype was observed a handful of times. V usage is TRBV5-1 and J usage is TRBJ2-7; D uncertain. This CDR3 is built from 15 residues. V lost 0 bases and J lost 7, with 17 bases in between. Germline values: CDR1 SGHRS, CDR2 YFSETQ. For the CDR3, the DNA is TGCGCCAGCAGCTTGGGCGAGAGCTCCTACAATGAGCAGTACTTC. This translates into CASSLGESSYNEQYF.

With respect to this clonotype: A read error is possible here, since a much larger clone lies one base away. This chain joins TRBV6-6 and TRBJ2-5; tentatively, D is TRBD2 (6 bases). This CDR3 has 17 residues. CDR1 MNHNY and CDR2 SVGAGI come from the germline V gene (reference sequence). Trimming removed 8 bases from V and 11 bases from J, with 33 bases in between. The CDR3: CASGKSSERAFDVQQYF. CDR3 nucleotides: TGTGCCAGCGGGAAGTCTAGCGAGAGGGCCTTTGATGTCCAGCAGTACTTC.

This clonotype showed up just a few times. The V and J genes are TRBV24-1 and TRBJ2-3; D is uncertain. The CDR3 length is 15 residues. The V end lost 1 base, the J end lost 5 bases, and 12 bases lay between the germline ends. From germline, CDR1 is KGHDR and CDR2 SFDVKD. The CDR3 DNA sequence: TGTGCCACCAGTGATTTTGACGGGTTCGGAGATACGCAGTATTTT. Protein sequence: CATSDFDGFGDTQYF.

On this clonotype: At one end, the junction sequence differs from germline, possibly due to a read error. V is TRBV12-3 or TRBV12-4 and J is TRBJ1-2; D ambiguous. This CDR3 has 13 residues. The CDR3 nucleotides read TGTGTCAGCTCTCTAAATAACGGCTATGGCTACACCTTC. Translation: CVSSLNNGYGYTF.

V and J are TRBV10-1 and TRBJ2-2, with D unclear. This CDR3 has 14 amino acids. V was trimmed by 3 bases and J by 2 bases, leaving 7 bases between them. Looked up from germline, CDR1 is WNHNN and CDR2 is SYGVQD (reference sequence). The CDR3 loop is CASSDVGNTGELFF. Written as DNA, the CDR3 is TGCGCCAGCAGTGACGTCGGAAACACCGGGGAGCTGTTTTTT.

The chain employs TRBV5-5 and TRBJ2-1, with TRBD2 matching 13 bases. The length of the CDR3 is 15 residues. The germline CDR1 and CDR2 sequences are SGHKS and YYEKEE (reference sequence). The V and J ends lost 4 bases and 8 bases, in that order; junction bases with no gene match: 6. CDR3 DNA sequence: TGTGCCAGCAGCGGCGCCGGGACTAGCGGGGATGAGCAGTTCTTC. Amino acid sequence: CASSGAGTSGDEQFF.

V usage is TRBV9 and J usage is TRBJ1-4; weak D call: TRBD1 (6 bases). CDR1 is SGDLS, CDR2 YYNGEE, per germline. The CDR3 contains 15 residues. V gave up 4 bases and J gave up 8 bases, with 18 bases separating them. Written as DNA, the CDR3 is TGTGCCAGCAGCCCGAGGGGGGGCGGTCGGGAAAAACTGTTTTTT. This sequence encodes CASSPRGGGREKLFF.

This chain uses TRBV12-3 or TRBV12-4 with TRBJ2-3, with 9 positions matching TRBD2. The length of the CDR3 is 16 residues. V gave up 0 bases and J gave up 4 bases; unmatched junction bases: 5. The CDR3 coding sequence is TGTGCCAGCAGTTTAGCTCCTAGCGGGGCCCCAGATACGCAGTATTTT. This translates into CASSLAPSGAPDTQYF.

This clonotype was observed a single time. The chain joins TRBV20-1 to TRBJ2-5; D unclear. Matching the DNA end better, TRBJ2-1 makes the J call doubtful. The V gene's germline CDR1 is DFQATT and CDR2 SNEGSKA (reference sequence). This CDR3 has 12 residues. For the CDR3, the DNA is TGCAGTGCTAGTCTGGACCAAGAGACCCAGTTCTTC. Its translation is CSASLDQETQFF.